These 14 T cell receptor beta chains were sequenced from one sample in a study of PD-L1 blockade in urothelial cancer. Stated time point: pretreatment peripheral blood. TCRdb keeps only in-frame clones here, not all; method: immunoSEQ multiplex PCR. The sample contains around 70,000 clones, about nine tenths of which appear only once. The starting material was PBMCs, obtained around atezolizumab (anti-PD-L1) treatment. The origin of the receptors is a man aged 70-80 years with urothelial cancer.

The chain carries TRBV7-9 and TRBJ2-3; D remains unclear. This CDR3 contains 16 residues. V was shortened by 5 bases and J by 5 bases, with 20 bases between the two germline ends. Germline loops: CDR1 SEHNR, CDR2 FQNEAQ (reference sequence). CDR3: CASSPIPRISVDTQYF. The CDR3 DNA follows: TGTGCCAGCAGCCCTATCCCGAGGATCTCCGTAGATACGCAGTATTTT.

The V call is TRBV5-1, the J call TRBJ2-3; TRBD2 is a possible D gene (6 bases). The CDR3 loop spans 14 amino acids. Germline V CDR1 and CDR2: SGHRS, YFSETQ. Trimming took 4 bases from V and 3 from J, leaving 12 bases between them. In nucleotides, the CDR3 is TGCGCCAGCAGCCCCGGAGGGCGGACAGATACGCAGTATTTT. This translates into CASSPGGRTDTQYF.

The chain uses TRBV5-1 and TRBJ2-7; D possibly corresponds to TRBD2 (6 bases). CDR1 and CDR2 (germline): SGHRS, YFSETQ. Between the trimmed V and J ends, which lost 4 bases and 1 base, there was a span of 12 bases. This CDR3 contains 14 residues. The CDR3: CASSVSGGSYEQYF. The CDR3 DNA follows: TGCGCCAGCAGCGTTAGCGGAGGTTCCTACGAGCAGTACTTC.

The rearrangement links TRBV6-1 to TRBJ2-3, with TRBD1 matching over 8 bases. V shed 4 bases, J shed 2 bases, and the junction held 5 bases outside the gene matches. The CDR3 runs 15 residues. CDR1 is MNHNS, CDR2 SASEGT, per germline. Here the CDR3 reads CASSGRTGFTDTQYF. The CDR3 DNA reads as TGTGCCAGCAGTGGGAGGACAGGGTTCACAGATACGCAGTATTTT.

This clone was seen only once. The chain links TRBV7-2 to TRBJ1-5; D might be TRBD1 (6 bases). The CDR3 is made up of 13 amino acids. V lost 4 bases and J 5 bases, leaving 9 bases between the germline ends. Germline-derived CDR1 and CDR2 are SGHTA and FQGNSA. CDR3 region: CASSYSGDQPQHF. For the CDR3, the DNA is TGTGCCAGCAGCTACTCAGGGGATCAGCCCCAGCATTTT.

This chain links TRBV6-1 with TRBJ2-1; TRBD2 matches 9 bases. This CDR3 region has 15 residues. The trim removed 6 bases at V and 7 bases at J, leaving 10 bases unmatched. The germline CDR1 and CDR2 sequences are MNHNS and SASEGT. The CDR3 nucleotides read TGTGCCAGCAGGACTAGCGGTTTTGAGAGGAATGAGCAGTTCTTC. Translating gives CASRTSGFERNEQFF.

The CDR3 sequence is CASSPAHETQYF. The CDR3 DNA follows: TGTGCCAGCTCACCGGCTCATGAGACCCAGTACTTC. V usage is TRBV18 and J usage is TRBJ2-5, with unresolved D. The germline CDR1 and CDR2 sequences are KGHSH and LQKENI. The CDR3 is made up of 12 amino acids. V dropped 3 bases and J dropped 5 bases, with 7 bases sitting between them.

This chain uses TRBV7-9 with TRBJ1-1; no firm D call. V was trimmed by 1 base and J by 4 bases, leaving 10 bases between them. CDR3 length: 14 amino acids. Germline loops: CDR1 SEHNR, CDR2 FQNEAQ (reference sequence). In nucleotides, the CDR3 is TGTGCCAGCAGCTTAGGGAGGGTGGCCACTGAAGCTTTCTTT. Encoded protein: CASSLGRVATEAFF.

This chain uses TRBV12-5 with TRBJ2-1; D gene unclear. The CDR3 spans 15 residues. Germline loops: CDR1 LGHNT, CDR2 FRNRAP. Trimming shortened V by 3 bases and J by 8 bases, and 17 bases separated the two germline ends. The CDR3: CASGLKLPAIHEQFF. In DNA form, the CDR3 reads TGTGCTAGTGGTTTAAAGCTACCAGCGATCCATGAGCAGTTCTTC.

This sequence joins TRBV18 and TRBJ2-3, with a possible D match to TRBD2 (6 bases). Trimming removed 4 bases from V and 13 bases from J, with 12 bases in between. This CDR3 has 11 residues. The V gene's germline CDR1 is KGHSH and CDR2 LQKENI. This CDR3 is CASSLGRDKYF. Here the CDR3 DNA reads TGTGCCAGCTCACTTGGGCGGGATAAGTATTTT.

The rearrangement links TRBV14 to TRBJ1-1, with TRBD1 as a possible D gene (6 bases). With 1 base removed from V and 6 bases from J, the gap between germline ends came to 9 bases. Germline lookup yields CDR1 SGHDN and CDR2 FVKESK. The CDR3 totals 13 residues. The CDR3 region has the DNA TGTGCCAGCAGCCAAGGGGGGCGGGCTGAAGCTTTCTTT. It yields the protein CASSQGGRAEAFF.

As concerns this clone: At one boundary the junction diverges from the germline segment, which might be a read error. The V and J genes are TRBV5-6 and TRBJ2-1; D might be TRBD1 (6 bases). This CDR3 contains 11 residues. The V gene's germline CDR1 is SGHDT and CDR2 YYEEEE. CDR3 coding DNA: TGTGCCAGCAGCCTCGGGGACATTCCTCTCTTC. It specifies CASSLGDIPLF.

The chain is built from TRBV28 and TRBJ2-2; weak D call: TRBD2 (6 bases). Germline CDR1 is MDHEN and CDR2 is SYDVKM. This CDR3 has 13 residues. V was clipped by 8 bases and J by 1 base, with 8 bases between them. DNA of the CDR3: TGTGCCAGCCGTAGCGGGAACACCGGGGAGCTGTTTTTT. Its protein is CASRSGNTGELFF.

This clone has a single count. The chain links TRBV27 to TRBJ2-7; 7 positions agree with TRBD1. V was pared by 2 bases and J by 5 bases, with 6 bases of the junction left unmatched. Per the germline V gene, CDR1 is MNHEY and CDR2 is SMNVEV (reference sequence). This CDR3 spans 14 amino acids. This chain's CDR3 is CASSLGRGFDEQYF. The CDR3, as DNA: TGTGCCAGCAGTTTAGGCAGGGGGTTCGACGAGCAGTACTTC.